This TCR beta chain was captured by sequencing in a study of blood T cells in healthy people across ages. The V end lost 0 bases, the J end lost 3 bases, and 12 bases lay between the germline ends. Germline-derived CDR1 and CDR2 are SGHAT and FQNNGV. The CDR3 runs 15 residues. Next came a second PCR, run for about 6 to 11 cycles, which used a sample-barcoded 5' primer along with a J-beta primer mix. MiXCR, run by TCRdb on the 5' RACE reads, gives a single entry per CDR3 protein. The table has 550,000 to 650,000 distinct CDR3 sequences, about a quarter seen once. This sample also belongs to another study, concerning T cells of mothers and their children.

The chain has TRBV11-2 and TRBJ2-7, with D maybe TRBD1 (6 bases). Sequenced sample: blood. The TCR comes from a boy younger than 10 in good health. The CDR3 coding sequence is TGTGCCAGCAGCTTAGAATCAAGGGGGATCTACGAGCAGTACTTC. Translation: CASSLESRGIYEQYF.